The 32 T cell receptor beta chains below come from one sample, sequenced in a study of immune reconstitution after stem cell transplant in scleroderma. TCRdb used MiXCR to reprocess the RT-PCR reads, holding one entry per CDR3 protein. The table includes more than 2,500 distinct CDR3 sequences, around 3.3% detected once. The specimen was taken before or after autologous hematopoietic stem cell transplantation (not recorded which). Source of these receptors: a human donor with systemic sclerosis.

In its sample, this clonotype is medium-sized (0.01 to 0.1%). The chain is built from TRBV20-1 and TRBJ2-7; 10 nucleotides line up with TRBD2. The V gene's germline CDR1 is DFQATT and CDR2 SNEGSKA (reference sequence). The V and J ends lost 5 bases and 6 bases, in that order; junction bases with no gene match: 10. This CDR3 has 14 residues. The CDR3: CSAAPGLALGEQYF. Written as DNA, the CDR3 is TGCAGTGCTGCTCCGGGACTAGCGCTTGGCGAGCAGTACTTC.

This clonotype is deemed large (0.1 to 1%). The CDR3: CASSYSIVTRARNEKLFF. The CDR3 bases are TGTGCCAGCAGTTACTCGATAGTTACGAGGGCCCGGAATGAAAAACTGTTTTTT. This chain joins TRBV6-2 or TRBV6-3 and TRBJ1-4; D not resolved. CDR3 length equals 18 residues. Trimming cost V 0 bases and J 5 bases, with 19 bases left between them. Germline assignment: CDR1 MNHEY and CDR2 SVGEGT.

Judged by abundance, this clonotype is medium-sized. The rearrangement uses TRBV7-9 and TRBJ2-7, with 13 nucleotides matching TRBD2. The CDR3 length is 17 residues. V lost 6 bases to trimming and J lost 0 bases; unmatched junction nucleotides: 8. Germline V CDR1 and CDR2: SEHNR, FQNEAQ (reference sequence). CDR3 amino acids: CASSPRRLAGGSYEQYF. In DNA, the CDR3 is TGTGCCAGCAGTCCCAGAAGACTAGCGGGGGGCTCCTACGAGCAGTACTTC.

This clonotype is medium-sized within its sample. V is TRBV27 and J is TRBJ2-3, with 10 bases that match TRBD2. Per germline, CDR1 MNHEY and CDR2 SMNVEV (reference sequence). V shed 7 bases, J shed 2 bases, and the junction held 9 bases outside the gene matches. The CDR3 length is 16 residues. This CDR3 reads CASKSISGGLTDTQYF. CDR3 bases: TGTGCCAGCAAGTCGATTAGCGGGGGGCTCACAGATACGCAGTATTTT.

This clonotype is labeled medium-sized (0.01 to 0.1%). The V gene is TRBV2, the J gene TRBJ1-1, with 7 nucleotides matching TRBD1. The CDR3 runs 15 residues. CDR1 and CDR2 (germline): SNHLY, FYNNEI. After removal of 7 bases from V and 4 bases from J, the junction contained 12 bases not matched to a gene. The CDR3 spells CASTRTGGDGTEAFF. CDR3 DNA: TGTGCCAGCACTCGGACAGGAGGGGACGGCACTGAAGCTTTCTTT.

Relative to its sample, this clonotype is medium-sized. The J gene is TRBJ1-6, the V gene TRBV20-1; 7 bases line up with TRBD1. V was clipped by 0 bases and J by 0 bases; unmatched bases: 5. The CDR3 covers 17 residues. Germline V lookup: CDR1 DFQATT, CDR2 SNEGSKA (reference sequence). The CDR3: CSARDAGGSSYNSPLHF. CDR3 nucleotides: TGCAGTGCTAGAGATGCAGGGGGAAGCTCCTATAATTCACCCCTCCACTTT.

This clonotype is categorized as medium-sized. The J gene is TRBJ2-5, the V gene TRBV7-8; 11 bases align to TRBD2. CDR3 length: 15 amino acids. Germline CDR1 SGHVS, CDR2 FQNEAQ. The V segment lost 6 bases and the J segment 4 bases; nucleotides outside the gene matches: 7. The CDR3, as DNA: TGTGCCAGCAGGCCGACTAGCGGGAATGGAGAGACCCAGTACTTC. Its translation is CASRPTSGNGETQYF.

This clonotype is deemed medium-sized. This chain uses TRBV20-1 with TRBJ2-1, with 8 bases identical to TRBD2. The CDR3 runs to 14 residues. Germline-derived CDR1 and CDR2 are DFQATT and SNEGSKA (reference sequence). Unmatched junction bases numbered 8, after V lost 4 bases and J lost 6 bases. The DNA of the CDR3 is TGCAGTGCTAAGCACGGGGGGGGGTCCAATGAGCAGTTCTTC. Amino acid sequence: CSAKHGGGSNEQFF.

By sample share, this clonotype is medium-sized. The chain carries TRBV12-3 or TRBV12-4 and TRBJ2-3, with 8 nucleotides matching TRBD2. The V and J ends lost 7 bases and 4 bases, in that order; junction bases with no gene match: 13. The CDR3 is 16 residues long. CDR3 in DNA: TGTGCCAGCAATACCCCCAAGCGGGGGCTTTCAGATACGCAGTATTTT. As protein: CASNTPKRGLSDTQYF.

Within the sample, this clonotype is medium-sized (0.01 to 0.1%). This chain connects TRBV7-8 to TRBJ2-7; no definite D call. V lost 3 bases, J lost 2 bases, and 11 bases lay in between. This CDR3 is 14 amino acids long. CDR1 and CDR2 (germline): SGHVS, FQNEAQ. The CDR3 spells CASSLSWTTYEQYF. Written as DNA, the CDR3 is TGTGCCAGCAGCTTGTCCTGGACCACCTACGAGCAGTACTTC. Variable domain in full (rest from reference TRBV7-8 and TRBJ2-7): GAGVSQSPRYKVAKRGQDVALRCDPISGHVSLFWYQQALGQGPEFLTYFQNEAQLDKSGLPSDRFFAERPEGSVSTLKIQRTQQEDSAVYLCASSLSWTTYEQYFGPGTRLTVT.

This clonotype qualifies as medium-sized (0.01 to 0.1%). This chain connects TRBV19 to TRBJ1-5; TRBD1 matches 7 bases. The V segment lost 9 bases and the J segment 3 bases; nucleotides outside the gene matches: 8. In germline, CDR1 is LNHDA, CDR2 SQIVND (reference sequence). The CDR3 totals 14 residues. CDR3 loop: CASQQGIYNQPQHF. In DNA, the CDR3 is TGTGCCAGCCAACAGGGGATCTACAATCAGCCCCAGCATTTT.

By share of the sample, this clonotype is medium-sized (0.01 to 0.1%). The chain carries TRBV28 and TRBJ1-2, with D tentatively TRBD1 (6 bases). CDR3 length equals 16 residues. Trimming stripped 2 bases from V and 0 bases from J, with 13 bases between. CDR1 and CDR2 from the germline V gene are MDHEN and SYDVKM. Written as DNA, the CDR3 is TGTGCCAGCAGTTTACTGGAGGGGGGGACTAACTATGGCTACACCTTC. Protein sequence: CASSLLEGGTNYGYTF.

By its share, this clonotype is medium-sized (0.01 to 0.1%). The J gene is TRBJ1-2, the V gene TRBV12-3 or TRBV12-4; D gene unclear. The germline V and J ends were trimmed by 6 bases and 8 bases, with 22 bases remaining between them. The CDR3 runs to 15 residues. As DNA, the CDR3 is TGTGCCAGCAGCCTGGAGCTAAGTCTCGCCATCGGCTACACCTTC. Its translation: CASSLELSLAIGYTF.

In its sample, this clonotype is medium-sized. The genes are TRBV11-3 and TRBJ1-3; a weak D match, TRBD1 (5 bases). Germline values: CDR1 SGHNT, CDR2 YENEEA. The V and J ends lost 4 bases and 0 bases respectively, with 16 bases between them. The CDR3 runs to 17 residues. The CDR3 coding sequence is TGTGCCAGCAGCTCGCTTTCCTCAAGGGGCTCTGGAAACACCATATATTTT. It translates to CASSSLSSRGSGNTIYF.

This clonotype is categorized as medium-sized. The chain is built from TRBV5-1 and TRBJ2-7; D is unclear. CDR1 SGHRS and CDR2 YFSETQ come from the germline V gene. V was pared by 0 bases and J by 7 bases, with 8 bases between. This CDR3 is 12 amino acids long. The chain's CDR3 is CASSLAPWEQYF. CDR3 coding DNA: TGCGCCAGCAGCTTGGCCCCGTGGGAGCAGTACTTC.

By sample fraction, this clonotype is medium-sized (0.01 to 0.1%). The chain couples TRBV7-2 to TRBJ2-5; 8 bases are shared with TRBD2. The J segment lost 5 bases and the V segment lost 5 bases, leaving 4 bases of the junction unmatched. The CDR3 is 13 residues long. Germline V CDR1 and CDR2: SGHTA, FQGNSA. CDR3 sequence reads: CASSPSGSETQYF. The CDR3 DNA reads TGTGCCAGCAGCCCCAGCGGGAGTGAGACCCAGTACTTC.

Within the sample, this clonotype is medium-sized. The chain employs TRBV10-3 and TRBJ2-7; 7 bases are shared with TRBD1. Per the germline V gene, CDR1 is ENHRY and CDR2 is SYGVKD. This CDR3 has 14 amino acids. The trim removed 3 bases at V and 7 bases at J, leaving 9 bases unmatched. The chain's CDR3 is CAISDIQTGWEQYF. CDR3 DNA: TGTGCCATCAGTGACATCCAGACAGGGTGGGAGCAGTACTTC.

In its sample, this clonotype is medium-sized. The chain's CDR3 is CSAPHPGQGQETQYF. The CDR3 DNA reads TGCAGTGCTCCTCACCCGGGACAGGGACAAGAGACCCAGTACTTC. The chain joins TRBV20-1 to TRBJ2-5, with 9 bases lining up with TRBD1. This CDR3 contains 15 residues. The trim removed 5 bases at V and 2 bases at J, leaving 9 bases unmatched. Germline V gene data show CDR1 as DFQATT and CDR2 as SNEGSKA (reference sequence).

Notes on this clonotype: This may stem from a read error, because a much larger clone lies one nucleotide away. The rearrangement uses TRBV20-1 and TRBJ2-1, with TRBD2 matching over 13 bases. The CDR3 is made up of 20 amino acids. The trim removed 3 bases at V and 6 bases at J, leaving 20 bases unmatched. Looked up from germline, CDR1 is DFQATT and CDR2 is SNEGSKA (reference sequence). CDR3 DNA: TGCAGTGCTAGCTCTCACTTCCTAACTAGCGGGAGGGCCGGCAGCAATGAGCAGTTCTTC. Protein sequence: CSASSHFLTSGRAGSNEQFF.

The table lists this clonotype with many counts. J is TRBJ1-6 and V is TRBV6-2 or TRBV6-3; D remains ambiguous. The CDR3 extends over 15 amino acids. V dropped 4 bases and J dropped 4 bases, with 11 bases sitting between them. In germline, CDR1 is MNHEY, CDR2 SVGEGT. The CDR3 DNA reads TGTGCCAGCAGTTTGGGGTCCGGTTATAATTCACCCCTCCACTTT. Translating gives CASSLGSGYNSPLHF.

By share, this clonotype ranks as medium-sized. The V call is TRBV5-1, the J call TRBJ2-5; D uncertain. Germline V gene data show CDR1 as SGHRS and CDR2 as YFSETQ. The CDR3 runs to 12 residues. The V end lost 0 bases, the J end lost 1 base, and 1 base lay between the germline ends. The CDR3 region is CASSLVQETQYF. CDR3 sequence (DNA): TGCGCCAGCAGCTTGGTCCAAGAGACCCAGTACTTC. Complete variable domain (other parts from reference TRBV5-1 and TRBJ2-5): KAGVTQTPRYLIKTRGQQVTLSCSPISGHRSVSWYQQTPGQGLQFLFEYFSETQRNKGNFPGRFSGRQFSNSRSEMNVSTLELGDSALYLCASSLVQETQYFGPGTRLLVL.

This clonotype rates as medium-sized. This chain's CDR3 is CASSQTNNQPQHF. The CDR3 bases are TGTGCCAGCAGCCAAACCAACAATCAGCCCCAGCATTTT. The chain employs TRBV14 and TRBJ1-5, with no clear D. This CDR3 comprises 13 residues. V lost 2 bases, J lost 3 bases, and 5 bases lay in between. From germline, CDR1 is SGHDN and CDR2 FVKESK.

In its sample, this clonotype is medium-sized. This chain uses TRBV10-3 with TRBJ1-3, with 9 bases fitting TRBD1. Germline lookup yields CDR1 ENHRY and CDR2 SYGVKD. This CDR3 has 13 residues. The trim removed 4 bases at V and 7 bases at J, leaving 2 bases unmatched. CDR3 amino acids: CAISGGQGNTIYF. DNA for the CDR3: TGTGCCATCAGTGGGGGACAGGGCAACACCATATATTTT.

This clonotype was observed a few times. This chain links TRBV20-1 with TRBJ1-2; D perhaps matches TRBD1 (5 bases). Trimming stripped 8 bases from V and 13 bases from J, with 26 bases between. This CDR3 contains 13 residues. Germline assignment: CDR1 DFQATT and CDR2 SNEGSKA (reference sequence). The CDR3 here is CSSGAVDRRDSTF. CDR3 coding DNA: TGCAGTAGCGGAGCTGTGGACCGCAGGGACTCCACCTTC.

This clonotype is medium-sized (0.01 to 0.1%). In DNA form, the CDR3 reads TGTGCCAGCAGTGAAGCTCCTTCGGGGCACTACGAGCAGTACTTC. Translated, it gives CASSEAPSGHYEQYF. The chain is built from TRBV2 and TRBJ2-7, with D perhaps given as TRBD1 or TRBD2 (5 bases each). V dropped 0 bases and J dropped 3 bases, with 12 bases sitting between them. This CDR3 has 15 residues. The germline V gene has CDR1 SNHLY and CDR2 FYNNEI.

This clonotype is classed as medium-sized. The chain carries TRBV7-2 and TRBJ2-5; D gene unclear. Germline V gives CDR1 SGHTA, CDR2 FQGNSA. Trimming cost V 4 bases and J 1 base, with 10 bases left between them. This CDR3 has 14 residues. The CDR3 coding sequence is TGTGCCAGCAGCTACCAAGGCCCCCAAGAGACCCAGTACTTC. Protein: CASSYQGPQETQYF.

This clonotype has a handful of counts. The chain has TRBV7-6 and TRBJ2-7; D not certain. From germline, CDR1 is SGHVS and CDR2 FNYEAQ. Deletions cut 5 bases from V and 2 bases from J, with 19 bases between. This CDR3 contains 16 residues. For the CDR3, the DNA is TGTGCCAGCAGCCCCATGCCCGGCGGAAGTACCTACGAGCAGTACTTC. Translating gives CASSPMPGGSTYEQYF.

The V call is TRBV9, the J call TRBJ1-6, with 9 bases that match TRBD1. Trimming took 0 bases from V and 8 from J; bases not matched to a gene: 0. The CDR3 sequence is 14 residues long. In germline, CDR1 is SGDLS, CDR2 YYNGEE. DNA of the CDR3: TGTGCCAGCAGCGTAGGGACAGGGGATTCACCCCTCCACTTT. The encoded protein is CASSVGTGDSPLHF.

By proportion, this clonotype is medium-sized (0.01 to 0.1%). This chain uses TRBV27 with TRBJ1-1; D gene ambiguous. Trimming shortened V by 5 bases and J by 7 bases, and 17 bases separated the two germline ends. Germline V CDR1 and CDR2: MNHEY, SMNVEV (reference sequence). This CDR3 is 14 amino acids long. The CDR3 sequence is CASSPGRISFEAFF. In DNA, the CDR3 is TGTGCCAGCAGTCCGGGCAGAATATCATTTGAAGCTTTCTTT.

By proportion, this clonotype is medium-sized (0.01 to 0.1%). The CDR3 protein is CSAVKDRAAYGYTF. CDR3 nucleotide sequence: TGCAGTGCTGTGAAGGACAGGGCGGCCTATGGCTACACCTTC. The chain joins TRBV20-1 to TRBJ1-2; 8 bases match TRBD1. After removal of 5 bases from V and 4 bases from J, the junction contained 9 bases not matched to a gene. Germline-derived CDR1 and CDR2 are DFQATT and SNEGSKA (reference sequence). This CDR3 has 14 amino acids.

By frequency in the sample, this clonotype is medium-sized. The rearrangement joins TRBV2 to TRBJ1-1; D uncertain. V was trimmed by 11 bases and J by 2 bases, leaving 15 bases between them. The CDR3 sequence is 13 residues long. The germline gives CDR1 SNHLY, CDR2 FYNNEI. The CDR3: CAAKVTRNTEAFF. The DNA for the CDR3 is TGTGCCGCCAAAGTAACGAGAAACACTGAAGCTTTCTTT.

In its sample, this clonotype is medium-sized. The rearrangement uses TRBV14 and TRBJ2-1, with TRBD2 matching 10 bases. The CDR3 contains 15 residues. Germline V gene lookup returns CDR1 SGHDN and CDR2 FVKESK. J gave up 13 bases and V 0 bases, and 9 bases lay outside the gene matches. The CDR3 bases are TGTGCCAGCAGCCAAGAAATTAGGCTAGCGGGGGATCAGTTCTTC. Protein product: CASSQEIRLAGDQFF.